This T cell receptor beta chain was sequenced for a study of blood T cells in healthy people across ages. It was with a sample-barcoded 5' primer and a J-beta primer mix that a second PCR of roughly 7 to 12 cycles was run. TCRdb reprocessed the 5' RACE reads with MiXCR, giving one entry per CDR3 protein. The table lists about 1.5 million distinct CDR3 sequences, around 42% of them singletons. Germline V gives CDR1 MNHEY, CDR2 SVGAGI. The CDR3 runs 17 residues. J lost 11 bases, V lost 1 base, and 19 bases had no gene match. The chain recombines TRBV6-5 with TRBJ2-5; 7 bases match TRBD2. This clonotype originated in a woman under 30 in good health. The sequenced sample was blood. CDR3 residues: CASSYFPGLPAPNEQYF. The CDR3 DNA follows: TGTGCCAGCAGTTACTTTCCGGGACTACCTGCTCCGAATGAGCAGTACTTC.